Below, one TCR beta chain is given with its context. Its antigen is currently unknown. The germline V and J ends were trimmed by 0 bases and 5 bases, with 5 bases remaining between them. Germline V lookup: CDR1 SGHAT, CDR2 FQNNGV. The CDR3 totals 12 residues. These data originate in a study of siplizumab effects on memory and regulatory T cells. Study-wide findings and caveats: Alloreactive sequences tracing back to unstimulated CD4+ memory cells fell significantly with siplizumab. Naive T cells looked more diverse than memory cells and looked like major alloresponse contributors.

Per sample, some 90,000 TCR templates were assayed. Data came from immunoSEQ multiplex PCR; TCRdb stores just in-frame clones and leaves some out. The table records tens of thousands of clones, approximately 93% of them present only once. The V and J genes are TRBV11-2 and TRBJ2-7; D is uncertain. This sequence originates from a human donor in good health. The sample comprised CD8+ T cells sorted from blood. DNA of the CDR3: TGTGCCAGCAGCTTAGATGTGGACGAGCAGTACTTC. This translates into CASSLDVDEQYF.